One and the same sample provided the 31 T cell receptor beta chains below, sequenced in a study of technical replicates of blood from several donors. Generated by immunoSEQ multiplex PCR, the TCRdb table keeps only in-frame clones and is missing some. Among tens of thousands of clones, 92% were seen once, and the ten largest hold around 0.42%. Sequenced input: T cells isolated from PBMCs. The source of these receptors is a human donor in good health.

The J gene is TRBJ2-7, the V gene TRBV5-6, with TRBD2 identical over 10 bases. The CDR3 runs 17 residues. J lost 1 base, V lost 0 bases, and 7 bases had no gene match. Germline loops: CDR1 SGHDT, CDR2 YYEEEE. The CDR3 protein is CASSLAMASGSSYEQYF. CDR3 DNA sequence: TGTGCCAGCAGCTTGGCCATGGCTAGCGGGAGTTCCTACGAGCAGTACTTC.

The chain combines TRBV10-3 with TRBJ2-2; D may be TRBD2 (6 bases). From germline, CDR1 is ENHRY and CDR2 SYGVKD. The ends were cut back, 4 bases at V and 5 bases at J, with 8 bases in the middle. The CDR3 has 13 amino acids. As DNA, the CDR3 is TGTGCCATCAGTGCTGGGGGGACCGGGGAGCTGTTTTTT. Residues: CAISAGGTGELFF.

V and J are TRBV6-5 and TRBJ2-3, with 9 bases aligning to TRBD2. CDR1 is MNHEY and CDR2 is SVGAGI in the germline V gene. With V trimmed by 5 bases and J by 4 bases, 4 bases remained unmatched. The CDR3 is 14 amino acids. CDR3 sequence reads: CASSIAGDADTQYF. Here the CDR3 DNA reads TGTGCCAGCAGTATAGCGGGAGACGCAGATACGCAGTATTTT.

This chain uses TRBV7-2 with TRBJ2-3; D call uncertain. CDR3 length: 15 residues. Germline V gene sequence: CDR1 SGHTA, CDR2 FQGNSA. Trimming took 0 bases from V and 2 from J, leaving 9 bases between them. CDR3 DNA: TGTGCCAGCAGCTTAGCGCCTACAGACACAGATACGCAGTATTTT. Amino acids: CASSLAPTDTDTQYF.

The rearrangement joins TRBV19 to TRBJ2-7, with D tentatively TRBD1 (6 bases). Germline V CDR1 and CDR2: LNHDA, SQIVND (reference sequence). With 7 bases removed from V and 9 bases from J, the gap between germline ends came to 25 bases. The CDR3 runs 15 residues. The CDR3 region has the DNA TGTGCCAGTATCTTCGACAGGCCGAAGATTAACGGGCAGTACTTC. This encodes CASIFDRPKINGQYF.

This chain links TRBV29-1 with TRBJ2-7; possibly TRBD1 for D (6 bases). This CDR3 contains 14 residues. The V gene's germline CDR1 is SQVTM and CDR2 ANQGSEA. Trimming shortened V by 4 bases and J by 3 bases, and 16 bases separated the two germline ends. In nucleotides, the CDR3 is TGCAGCGTTGTACAGGGCGCTCGATACTACGAGCAGTACTTC. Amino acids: CSVVQGARYYEQYF.

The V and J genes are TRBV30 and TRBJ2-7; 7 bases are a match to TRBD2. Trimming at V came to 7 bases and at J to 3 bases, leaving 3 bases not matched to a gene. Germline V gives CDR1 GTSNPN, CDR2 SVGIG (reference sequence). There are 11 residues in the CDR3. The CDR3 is CAYLAGYEQYF. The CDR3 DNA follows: TGTGCCTACTTAGCGGGCTACGAGCAGTACTTC.

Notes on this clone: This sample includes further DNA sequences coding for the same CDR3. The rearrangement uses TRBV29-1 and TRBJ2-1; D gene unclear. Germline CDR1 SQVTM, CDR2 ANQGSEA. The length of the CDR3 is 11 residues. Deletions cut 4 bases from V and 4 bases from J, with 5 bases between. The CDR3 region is CSVVRYNEQFF. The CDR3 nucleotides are TGCAGCGTTGTCAGATACAATGAGCAGTTCTTC.

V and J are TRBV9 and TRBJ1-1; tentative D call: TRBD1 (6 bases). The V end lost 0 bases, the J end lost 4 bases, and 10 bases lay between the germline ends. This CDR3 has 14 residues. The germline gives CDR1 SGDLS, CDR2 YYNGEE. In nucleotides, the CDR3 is TGTGCCAGCAGCGTAGAGGGACACCCCACTGAAGCTTTCTTT. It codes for CASSVEGHPTEAFF. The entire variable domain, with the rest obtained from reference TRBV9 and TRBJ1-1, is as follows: DSGVTQTPKHLITATGQRVTLRCSPRSGDLSVYWYQQSLDQGLQFLIQYYNGEERAKGNILERFSAQQFPDLHSELNLSSLELGDSALYFCASSVEGHPTEAFFGQGTRLTVV.

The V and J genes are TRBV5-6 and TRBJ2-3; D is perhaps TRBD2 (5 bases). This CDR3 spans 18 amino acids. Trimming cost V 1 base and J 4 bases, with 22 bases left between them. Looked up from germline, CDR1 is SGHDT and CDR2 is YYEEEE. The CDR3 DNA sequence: TGTGCCAGCAGCTTGCCGGTGGTGGACTCCCCTCGCGCAGATACGCAGTATTTT. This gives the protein CASSLPVVDSPRADTQYF. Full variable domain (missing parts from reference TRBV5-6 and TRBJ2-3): DAGVTQSPTHLIKTRGQQVTLRCSPKSGHDTVSWYQQALGQGPQFIFQYYEEEERQRGNFPDRFSGHQFPNYSSELNVNALLLGDSALYLCASSLPVVDSPRADTQYFGPGTRLTVL.

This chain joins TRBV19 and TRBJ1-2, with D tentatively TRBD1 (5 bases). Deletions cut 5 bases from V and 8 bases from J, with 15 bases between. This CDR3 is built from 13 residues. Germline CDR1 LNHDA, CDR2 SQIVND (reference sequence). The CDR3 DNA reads TGTGCCAGTAGTCCCCAGGGACTAAGGGGCTACACCTTC. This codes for CASSPQGLRGYTF.

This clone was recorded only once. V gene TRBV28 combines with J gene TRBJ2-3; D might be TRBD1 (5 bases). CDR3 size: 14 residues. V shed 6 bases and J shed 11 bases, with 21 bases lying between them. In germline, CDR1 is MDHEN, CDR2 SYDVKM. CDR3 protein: CASSTQGSYSMQYF. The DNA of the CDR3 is TGTGCCAGCAGCACCCAGGGATCCTATAGTATGCAGTATTTT.

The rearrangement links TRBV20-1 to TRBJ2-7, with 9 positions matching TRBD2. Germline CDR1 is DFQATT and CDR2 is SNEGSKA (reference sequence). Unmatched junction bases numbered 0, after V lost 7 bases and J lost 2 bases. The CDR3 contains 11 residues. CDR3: CSGLAAYEQYF. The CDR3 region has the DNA TGCAGTGGACTAGCGGCCTACGAGCAGTACTTC.

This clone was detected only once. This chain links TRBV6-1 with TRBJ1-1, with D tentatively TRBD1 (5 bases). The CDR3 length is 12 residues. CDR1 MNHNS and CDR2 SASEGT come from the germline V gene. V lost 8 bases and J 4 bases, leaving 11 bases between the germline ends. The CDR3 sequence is CASGGGLTEAFF. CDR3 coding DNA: TGTGCCAGCGGCGGGGGTCTCACTGAAGCTTTCTTT.

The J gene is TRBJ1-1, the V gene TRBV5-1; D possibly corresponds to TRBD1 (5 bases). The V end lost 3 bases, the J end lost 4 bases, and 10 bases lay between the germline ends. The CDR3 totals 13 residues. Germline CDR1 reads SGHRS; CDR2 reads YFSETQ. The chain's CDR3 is CASSYGASTEAFF. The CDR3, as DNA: TGCGCCAGCAGCTATGGGGCCTCCACTGAAGCTTTCTTT.

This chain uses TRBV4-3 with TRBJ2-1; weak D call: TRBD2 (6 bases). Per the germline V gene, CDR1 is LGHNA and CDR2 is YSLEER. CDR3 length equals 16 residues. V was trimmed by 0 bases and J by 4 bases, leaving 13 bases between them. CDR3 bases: TGCGCCAGCAGCCAAGAATTTTCTAGCGTGTACAATGAGCAGTTCTTC. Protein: CASSQEFSSVYNEQFF.

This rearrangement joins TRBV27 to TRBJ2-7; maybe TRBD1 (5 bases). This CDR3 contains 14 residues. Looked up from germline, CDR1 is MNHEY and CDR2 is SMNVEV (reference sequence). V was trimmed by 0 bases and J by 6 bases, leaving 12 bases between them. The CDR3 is CASSLSRANREQYF. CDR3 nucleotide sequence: TGTGCCAGCAGTTTATCCAGGGCCAATCGCGAGCAGTACTTC.

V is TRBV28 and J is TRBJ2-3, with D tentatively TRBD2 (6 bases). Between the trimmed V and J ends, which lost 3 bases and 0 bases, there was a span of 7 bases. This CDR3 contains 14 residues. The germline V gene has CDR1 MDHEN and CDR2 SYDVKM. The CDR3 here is CASSLGGSTDTQYF. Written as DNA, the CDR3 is TGTGCCAGCAGTTTGGGAGGTAGCACAGATACGCAGTATTTT.

Written as DNA, the CDR3 is TGTGCCTGGAGTGTCTCTAGCAATCAGCCCCAGCATTTT. Translation: CAWSVSSNQPQHF. The chain is built from TRBV30 and TRBJ1-5, with D uncertain. The germline CDR1 and CDR2 sequences are GTSNPN and SVGIG (reference sequence). Trimming removed 0 bases at V and 0 bases at J, with 3 bases between. The CDR3 runs 13 residues.

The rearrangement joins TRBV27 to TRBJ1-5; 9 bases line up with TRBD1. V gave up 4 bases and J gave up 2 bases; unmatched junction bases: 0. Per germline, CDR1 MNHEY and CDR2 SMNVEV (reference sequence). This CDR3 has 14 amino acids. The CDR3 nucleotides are TGTGCCAGCAGTTGGACAGGGGGCAATCAGCCCCAGCATTTT. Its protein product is CASSWTGGNQPQHF.

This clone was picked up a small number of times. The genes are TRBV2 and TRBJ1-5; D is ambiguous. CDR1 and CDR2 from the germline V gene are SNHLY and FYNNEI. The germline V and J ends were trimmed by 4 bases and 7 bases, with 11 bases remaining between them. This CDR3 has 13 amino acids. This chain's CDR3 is CASSALVPQPQHF. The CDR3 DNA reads TGTGCCAGCAGTGCTTTAGTACCGCAGCCCCAGCATTTT.

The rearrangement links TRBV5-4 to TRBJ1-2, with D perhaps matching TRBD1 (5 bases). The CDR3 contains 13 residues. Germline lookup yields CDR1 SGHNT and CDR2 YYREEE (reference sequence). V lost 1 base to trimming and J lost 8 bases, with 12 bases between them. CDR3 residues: CASSLYAGNGYTF. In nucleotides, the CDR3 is TGTGCCAGCAGCTTGTATGCAGGGAACGGCTACACCTTC.

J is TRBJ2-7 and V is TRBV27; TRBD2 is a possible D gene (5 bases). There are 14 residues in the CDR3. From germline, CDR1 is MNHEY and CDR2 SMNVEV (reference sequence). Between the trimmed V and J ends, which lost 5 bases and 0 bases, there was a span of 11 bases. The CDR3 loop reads CASSLDYTSYEQYF. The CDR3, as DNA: TGTGCCAGCAGTCTAGACTACACCTCCTACGAGCAGTACTTC.

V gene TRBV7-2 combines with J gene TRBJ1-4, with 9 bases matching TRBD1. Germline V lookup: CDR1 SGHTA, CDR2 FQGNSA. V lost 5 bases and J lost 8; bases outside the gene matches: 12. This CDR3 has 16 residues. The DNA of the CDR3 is TGTGCCAGCAGCCTACACTCCGGGACAGGGCAGGAAAAACTGTTTTTT. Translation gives CASSLHSGTGQEKLFF.

The CDR3 DNA reads TGCGCCAGCAGCGCCCCGACTAGCGGGAAATCCCACGAGCAGTACTTC. It encodes CASSAPTSGKSHEQYF. The V and J genes are TRBV5-1 and TRBJ2-7; 11 bases agree with TRBD2. The CDR3 is 16 amino acids. V lost 4 bases, J lost 5 bases, and 11 bases stayed unmatched. CDR1 and CDR2 (germline): SGHRS, YFSETQ.

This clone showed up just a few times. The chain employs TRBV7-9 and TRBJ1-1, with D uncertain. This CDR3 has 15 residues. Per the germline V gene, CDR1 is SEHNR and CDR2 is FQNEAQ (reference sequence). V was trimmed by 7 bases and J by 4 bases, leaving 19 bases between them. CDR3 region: CASTYGQVGSTEAFF. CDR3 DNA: TGTGCCAGCACCTACGGCCAGGTGGGGAGCACTGAAGCTTTCTTT.

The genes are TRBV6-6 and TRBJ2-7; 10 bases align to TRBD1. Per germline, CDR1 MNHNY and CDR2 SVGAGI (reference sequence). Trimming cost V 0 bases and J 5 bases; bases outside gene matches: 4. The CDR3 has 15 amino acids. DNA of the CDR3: TGTGCCAGCAGTTACTCGCCGGGACAGGGGCACGAGCAGTACTTC. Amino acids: CASSYSPGQGHEQYF.

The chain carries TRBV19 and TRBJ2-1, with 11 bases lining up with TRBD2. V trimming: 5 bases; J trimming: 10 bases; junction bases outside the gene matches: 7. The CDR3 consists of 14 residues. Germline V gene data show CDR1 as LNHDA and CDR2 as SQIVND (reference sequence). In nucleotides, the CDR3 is TGTGCCAGTAGTCTTAGCGGGAGGGGGTTGGAGCAGTTCTTC. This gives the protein CASSLSGRGLEQFF.

The CDR3 spells CASSHPNRDRLGNTIYF. CDR3 coding DNA: TGTGCCAGCAGCCACCCAAACCGGGACAGGCTTGGAAACACCATATATTTT. The chain has TRBV16 and TRBJ1-3; 8 bases map to TRBD1. The V gene's germline CDR1 is KGHSY and CDR2 FQNENV. V shed 3 bases, J shed 3 bases, and the junction held 10 bases outside the gene matches. This CDR3 contains 17 residues. The full variable domain, rest sourced from reference TRBV16 and TRBJ1-3, is GEEVAQTPKHLVRGEGQKAKLYCAPIKGHSYVFWYQQVLKNEFKFLISFQNENVFDETGMPKERFSAKCLPNSPCSLEIQATKLEDSAVYFCASSHPNRDRLGNTIYFGEGSWLTVV.

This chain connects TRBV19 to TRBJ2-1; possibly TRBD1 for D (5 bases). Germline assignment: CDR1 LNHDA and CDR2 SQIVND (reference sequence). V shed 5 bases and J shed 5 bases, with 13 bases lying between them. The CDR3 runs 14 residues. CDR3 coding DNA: TGTGCCAGTAGTGTACAGGCGGCAGACAATGAGCAGTTCTTC. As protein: CASSVQAADNEQFF. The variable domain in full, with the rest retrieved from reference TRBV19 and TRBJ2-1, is DGGITQSPKYLFRKEGQNVTLSCEQNLNHDAMYWYRQDPGQGLRLIYYSQIVNDFQKGDIAEGYSVSREKKESFPLTVTSAQKNPTAFYLCASSVQAADNEQFFGPGTRLTVL.

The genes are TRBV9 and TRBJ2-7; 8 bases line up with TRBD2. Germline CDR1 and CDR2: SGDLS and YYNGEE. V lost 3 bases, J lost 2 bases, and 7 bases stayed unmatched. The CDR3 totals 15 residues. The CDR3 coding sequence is TGTGCCAGCAGCGGAAGCGGGAGTAGCGCCTACGAGCAGTACTTC. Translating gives CASSGSGSSAYEQYF.